The sequence of this T cell receptor (beta chain) was determined in a study of lymphopenia after photon versus proton radiotherapy. In the case of this clone: Its antigen is undetermined.

Overall study findings and caveats: Larger post-nadir TCR diversity loss correlated inversely with survival in deceased patients. Relative stability marked proton patients; photon patients lost diversity and naive cells. Survival link was tested only in deceased patients; proton benefit remains a possibility. Post-nadir diversity loss with photons came from oligoclonal expansion, particularly CD8+ Temra cells.

CDR3 length: 12 residues. V dropped 3 bases and J dropped 4 bases, with 3 bases sitting between them. Germline lookup yields CDR1 MDHEN and CDR2 SYDVKM. Profiled with immunoSEQ multiplex PCR; TCRdb holds only in-frame clones, not every one. This sample has tens of thousands of clones, with roughly nine tenths found just once. This clonotype was sampled from a man between 60 and 75 years old with cholangiocarcinoma. The source material was peripheral blood, sampled from a patient treated with photon-based radiotherapy. The V call is TRBV28, the J call TRBJ1-4; D not resolved. The CDR3 DNA sequence: TGTGCCAGCAGTTTCCTTAATGAAAAACTGTTTTTT. Amino acids: CASSFLNEKLFF. The entire variable domain, with the rest obtained from reference TRBV28 and TRBJ1-4, is as follows: DVKVTQSSRYLVKRTGEKVFLECVQDMDHENMFWYRQDPGLGLRLIYFSYDVKMKEKGDIPEGYSVSREKKERFSLILESASTNQTSMYLCASSFLNEKLFFGSGTQLSVL.